This TCR beta chain is drawn from a study of T cells in Graves' hyperthyroidism and ophthalmopathy. The wider study: Initial diagnosis, before any treatment, was when peripheral blood was collected.

This clonotype was detected a few times. Its specificity is not known. This CDR3 is 14 amino acids long. V was clipped by 1 base and J by 1 base, with 8 bases between them. Germline CDR1 reads SGHRS; CDR2 reads YFSETQ. The CDR3 regions of TCR beta were amplified from RNA transcripts. First-round RT-PCR targeting the TCR CDR3 was performed with the HTBI primer set. TCRdb redid the calling of the multiplex PCR reads with MiXCR, one entry per CDR3 protein. This table has more than 500,000 distinct CDR3 sequences, under 15% appearing once. Study outcomes and limitations: The model anticipated ophthalmopathy a median around six months pre-onset.

The sequenced material came from blood. This receptor was obtained from a woman aged 40 to 55 with Graves' ophthalmopathy. The chain joins TRBV5-1 to TRBJ1-1; D remains ambiguous. The CDR3 loop reads CASSLYGANTEAFF. The DNA of the CDR3 is TGCGCCAGCAGCTTGTACGGAGCGAACACTGAAGCTTTCTTT.